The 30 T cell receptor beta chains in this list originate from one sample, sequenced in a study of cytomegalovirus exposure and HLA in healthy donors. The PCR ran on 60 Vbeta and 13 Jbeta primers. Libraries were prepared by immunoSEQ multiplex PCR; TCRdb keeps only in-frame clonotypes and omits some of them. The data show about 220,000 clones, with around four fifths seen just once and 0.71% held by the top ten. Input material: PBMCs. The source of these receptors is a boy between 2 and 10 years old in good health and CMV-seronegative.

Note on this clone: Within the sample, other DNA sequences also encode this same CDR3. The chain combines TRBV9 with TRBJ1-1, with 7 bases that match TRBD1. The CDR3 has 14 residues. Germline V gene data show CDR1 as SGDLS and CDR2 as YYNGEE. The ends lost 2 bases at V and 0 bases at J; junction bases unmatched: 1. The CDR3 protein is CASSVGQMNTEAFF. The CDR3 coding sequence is TGTGCCAGCAGCGTGGGACAGATGAACACTGAAGCTTTCTTT.

In DNA, the CDR3 is TGTGCCAGCAGCCCCGGGGGACTAGCGGGCTCGTGGGAGGTCAATGAGCAGTTCTTC. It is translated as CASSPGGLAGSWEVNEQFF. The rearrangement links TRBV7-6 to TRBJ2-1; 12 bases match TRBD2. The CDR3 extends over 19 amino acids. Germline CDR1 SGHVS, CDR2 FNYEAQ. Trimming removed 5 bases from V and 6 bases from J; junction bases left unmatched: 17.

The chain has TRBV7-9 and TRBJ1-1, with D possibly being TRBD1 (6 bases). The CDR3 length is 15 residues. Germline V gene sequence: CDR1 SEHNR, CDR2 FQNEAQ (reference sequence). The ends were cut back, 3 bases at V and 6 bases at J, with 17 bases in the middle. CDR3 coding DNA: TGTGCCAGCAGCTTGGTGACAGGCCGCCAGGCTGAAGCTTTCTTT. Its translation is CASSLVTGRQAEAFF. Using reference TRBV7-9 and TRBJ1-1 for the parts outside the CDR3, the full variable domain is DTGVSQNPRHKITKRGQNVTFRCDPISEHNRLYWYRQTLGQGPEFLTYFQNEAQLEKSRLLSDRFSAERPKGSFSTLEIQRTEQGDSAMYLCASSLVTGRQAEAFFGQGTRLTVV.

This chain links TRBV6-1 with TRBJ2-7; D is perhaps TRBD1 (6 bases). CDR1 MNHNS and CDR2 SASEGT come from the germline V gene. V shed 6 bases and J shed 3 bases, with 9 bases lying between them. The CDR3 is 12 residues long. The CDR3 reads CASSRDNYEQYF. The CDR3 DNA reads TGTGCCAGCAGCCGGGACAACTACGAGCAGTACTTC.

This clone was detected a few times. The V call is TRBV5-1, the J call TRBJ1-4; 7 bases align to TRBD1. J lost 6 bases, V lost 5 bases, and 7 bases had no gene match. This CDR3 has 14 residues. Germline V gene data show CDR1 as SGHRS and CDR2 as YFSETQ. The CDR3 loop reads CASRRQGRDEKLFF. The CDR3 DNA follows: TGCGCCAGCAGACGACAGGGTCGGGATGAAAAACTGTTTTTT.

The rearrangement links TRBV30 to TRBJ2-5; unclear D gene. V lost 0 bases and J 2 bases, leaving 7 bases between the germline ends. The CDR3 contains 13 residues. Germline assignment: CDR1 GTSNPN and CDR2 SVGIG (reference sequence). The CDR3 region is CAWSVVTQETQYF. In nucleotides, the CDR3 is TGTGCCTGGAGTGTCGTGACTCAAGAGACCCAGTACTTC.

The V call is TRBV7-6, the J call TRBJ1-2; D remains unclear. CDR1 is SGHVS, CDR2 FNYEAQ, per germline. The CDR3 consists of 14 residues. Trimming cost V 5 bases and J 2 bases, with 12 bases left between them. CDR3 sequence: CASSLVELNYGYTF. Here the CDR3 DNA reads TGTGCCAGCAGCCTAGTGGAGTTAAACTATGGCTACACCTTC.

DNA for the CDR3: TGTGCCAGTAGTGCAGAGGGAGGTAGCGTCGCAGATACGCAGTATTTT. Residues: CASSAEGGSVADTQYF. The gene calls are TRBV19 and TRBJ2-3; maybe TRBD2 (6 bases). The CDR3 length is 16 residues. Germline V gene data show CDR1 as LNHDA and CDR2 as SQIVND (reference sequence). V was cut by 5 bases and J by 4 bases, with 19 bases left in between.

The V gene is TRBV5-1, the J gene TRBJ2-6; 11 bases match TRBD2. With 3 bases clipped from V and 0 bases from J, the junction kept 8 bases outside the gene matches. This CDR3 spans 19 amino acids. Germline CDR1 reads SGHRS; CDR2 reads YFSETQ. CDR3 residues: CASSSLTSGRISGANVLTF. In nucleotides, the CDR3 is TGCGCCAGCAGCTCGCTTACTAGCGGGAGAATCTCTGGGGCCAACGTCCTGACTTTC.

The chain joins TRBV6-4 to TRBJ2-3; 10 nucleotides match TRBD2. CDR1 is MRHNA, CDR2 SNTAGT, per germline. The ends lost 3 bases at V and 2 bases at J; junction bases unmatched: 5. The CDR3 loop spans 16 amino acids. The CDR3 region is CASSEASGGVTDTQYF. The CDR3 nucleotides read TGTGCCAGCAGTGAAGCTAGCGGGGGAGTCACAGATACGCAGTATTTT.

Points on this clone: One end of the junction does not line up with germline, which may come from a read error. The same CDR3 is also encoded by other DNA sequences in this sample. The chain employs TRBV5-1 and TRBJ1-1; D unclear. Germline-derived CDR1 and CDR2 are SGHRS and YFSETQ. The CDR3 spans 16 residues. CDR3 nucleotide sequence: TGCGCCAGCAGCTTGGAGGGTGCGGGCCTGAACACTGAAGCCTTCTTT. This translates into CASSLEGAGLNTEAFF.

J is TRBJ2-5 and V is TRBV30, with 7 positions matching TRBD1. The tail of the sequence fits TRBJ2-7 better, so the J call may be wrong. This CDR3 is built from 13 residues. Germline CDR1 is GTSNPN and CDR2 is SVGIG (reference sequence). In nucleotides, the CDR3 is TGTGCCTTAAGCCGGGACAGTTCCTACGAGCAGTACTTC. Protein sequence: CALSRDSSYEQYF.

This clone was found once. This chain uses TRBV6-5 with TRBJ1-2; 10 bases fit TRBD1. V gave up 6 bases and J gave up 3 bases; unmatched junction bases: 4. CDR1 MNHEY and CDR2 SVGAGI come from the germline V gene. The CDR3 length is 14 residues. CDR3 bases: TGTGCCAGCAGACCGGGACAGGGGTACTATGGCTACACCTTC. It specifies CASRPGQGYYGYTF.

Here the CDR3 DNA reads TGTGCCAGCAGCGAAAGGCGACAGGGAGCCTTTGAAGCTTTCTTT. Protein product: CASSERRQGAFEAFF. V gene TRBV2 combines with J gene TRBJ1-1; the match to TRBD1 covers 7 bases. The V gene's germline CDR1 is SNHLY and CDR2 FYNNEI. This CDR3 has 15 amino acids. V dropped 6 bases and J dropped 7; count of bases not matched to a gene: 14.

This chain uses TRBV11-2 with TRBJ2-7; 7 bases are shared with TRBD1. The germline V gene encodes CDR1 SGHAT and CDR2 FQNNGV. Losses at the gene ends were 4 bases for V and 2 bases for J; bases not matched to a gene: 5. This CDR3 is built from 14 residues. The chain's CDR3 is CASSSPGTAYEQYF. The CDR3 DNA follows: TGTGCCAGCAGCTCCCCGGGGACAGCCTACGAGCAGTACTTC.

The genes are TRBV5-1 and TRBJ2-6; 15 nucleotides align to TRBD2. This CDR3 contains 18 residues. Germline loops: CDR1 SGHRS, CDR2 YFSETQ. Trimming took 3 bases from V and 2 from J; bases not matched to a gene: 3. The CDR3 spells CASSSGLAGGPGANVLTF. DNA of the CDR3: TGCGCCAGCAGCTCCGGACTAGCGGGAGGGCCTGGGGCCAACGTCCTGACTTTC.

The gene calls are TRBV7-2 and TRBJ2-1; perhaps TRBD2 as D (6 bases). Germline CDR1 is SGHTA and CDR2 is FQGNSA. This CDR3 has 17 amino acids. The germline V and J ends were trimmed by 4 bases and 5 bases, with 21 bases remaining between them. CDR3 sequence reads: CASSSPFGLALNNEQFF. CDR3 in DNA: TGTGCCAGCAGCTCCCCTTTCGGGCTAGCGCTTAACAATGAGCAGTTCTTC.

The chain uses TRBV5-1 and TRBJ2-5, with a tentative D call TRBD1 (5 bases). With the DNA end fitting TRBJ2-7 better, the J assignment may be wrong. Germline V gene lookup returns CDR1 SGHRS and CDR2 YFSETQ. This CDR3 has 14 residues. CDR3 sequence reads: CASSGWTTSYEQYF. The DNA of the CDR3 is TGCGCCAGCAGCGGCTGGACAACATCCTACGAGCAGTACTTC.

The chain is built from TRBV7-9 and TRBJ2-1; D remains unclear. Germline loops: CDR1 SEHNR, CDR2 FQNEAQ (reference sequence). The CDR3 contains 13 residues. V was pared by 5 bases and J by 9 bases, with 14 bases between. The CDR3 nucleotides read TGTGCCAGCAGCCCGGTGGTGGGCCGTGAGCAGTTCTTC. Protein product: CASSPVVGREQFF.

This chain's CDR3 is CATYGAGENGELFF. The DNA of the CDR3 is TGTGCCACCTACGGAGCGGGAGAGAACGGGGAGCTGTTTTTT. The V call is TRBV19, the J call TRBJ2-2, with 8 bases identical to TRBD2. In germline, CDR1 is LNHDA, CDR2 SQIVND (reference sequence). This CDR3 is built from 14 residues. With V trimmed by 10 bases and J by 7 bases, 11 bases remained unmatched.

CDR3 in amino acids: CASSILRGQMNTEAFF. The CDR3 DNA follows: TGTGCCAGTAGTATATTAAGGGGGCAGATGAACACTGAAGCTTTCTTT. The chain couples TRBV19 to TRBJ1-1; 7 nucleotides align to TRBD1. CDR1 is LNHDA, CDR2 SQIVND, per germline (reference sequence). The CDR3 consists of 16 residues. The trim removed 2 bases at V and 0 bases at J, leaving 6 bases unmatched.

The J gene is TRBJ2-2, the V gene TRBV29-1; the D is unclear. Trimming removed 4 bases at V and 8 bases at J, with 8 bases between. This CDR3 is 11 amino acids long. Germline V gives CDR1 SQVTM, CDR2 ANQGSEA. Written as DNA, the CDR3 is TGCAGCGTTGGTGGCCATGGGGAGCTGTTTTTT. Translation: CSVGGHGELFF.

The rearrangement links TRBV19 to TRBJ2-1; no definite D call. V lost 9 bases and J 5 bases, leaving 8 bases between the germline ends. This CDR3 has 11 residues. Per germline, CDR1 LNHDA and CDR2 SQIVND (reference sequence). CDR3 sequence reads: CASRGDNEQFF. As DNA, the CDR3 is TGTGCCAGCAGAGGAGACAATGAGCAGTTCTTC.

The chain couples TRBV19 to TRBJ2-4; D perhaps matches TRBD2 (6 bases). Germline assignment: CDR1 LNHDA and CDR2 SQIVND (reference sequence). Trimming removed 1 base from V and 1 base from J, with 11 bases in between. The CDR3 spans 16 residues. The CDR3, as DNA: TGTGCCAGTAGTATAGGTGGGGGGTTGGCCAAAAACATTCAGTACTTC. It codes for CASSIGGGLAKNIQYF.

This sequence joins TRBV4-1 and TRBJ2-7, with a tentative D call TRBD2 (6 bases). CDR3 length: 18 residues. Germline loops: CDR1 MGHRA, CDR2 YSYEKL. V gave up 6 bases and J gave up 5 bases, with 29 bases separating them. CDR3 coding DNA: TGCGCCAGCAGTAAGGGGTCAGGGACTGTTGCCGGATTCAACGAGCAGTACTTC. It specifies CASSKGSGTVAGFNEQYF.

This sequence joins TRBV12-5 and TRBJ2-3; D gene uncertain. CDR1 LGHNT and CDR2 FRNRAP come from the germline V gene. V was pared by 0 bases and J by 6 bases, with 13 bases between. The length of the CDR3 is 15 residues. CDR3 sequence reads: CASGLVVQAADTQYF. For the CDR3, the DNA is TGTGCTAGTGGTTTGGTAGTCCAGGCAGCCGATACGCAGTATTTT. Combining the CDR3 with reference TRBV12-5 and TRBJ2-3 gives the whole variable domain DARVTQTPRHKVTEMGQEVTMRCQPILGHNTVFWYRQTMMQGLELLAYFRNRAPLDDSGMPKDRFSAEMPDATLATLKIQPSEPRDSAVYFCASGLVVQAADTQYFGPGTRLTVL.

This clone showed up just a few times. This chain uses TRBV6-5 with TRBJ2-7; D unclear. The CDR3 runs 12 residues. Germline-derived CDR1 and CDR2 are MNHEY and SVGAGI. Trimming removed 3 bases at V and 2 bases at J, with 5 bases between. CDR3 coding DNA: TGTGCCAGCAGTTATGGGCCCTACGAGCAGTACTTC. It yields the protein CASSYGPYEQYF.

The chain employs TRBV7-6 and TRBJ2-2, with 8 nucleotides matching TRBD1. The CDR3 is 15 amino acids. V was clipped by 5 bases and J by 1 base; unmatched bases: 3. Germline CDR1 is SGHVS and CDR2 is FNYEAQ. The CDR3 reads CASSRGQGNTGELFF. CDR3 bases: TGTGCCAGCAGCCGTGGACAGGGGAACACCGGGGAGCTGTTTTTT.

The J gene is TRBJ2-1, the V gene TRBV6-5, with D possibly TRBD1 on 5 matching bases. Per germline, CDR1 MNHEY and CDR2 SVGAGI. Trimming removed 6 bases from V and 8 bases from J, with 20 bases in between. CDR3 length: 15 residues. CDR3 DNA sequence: TGTGCCAGCAGCCCCCGGACAAGGGGTATCGATGAGCAGTTCTTC. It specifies CASSPRTRGIDEQFF.

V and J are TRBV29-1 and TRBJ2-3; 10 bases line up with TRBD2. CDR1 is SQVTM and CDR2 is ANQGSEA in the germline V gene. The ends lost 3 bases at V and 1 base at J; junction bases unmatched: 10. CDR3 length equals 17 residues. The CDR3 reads CSVDAGLASTRTDTQYF. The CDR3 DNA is TGCAGCGTTGATGCGGGACTAGCGTCTACACGCACAGATACGCAGTATTTT.